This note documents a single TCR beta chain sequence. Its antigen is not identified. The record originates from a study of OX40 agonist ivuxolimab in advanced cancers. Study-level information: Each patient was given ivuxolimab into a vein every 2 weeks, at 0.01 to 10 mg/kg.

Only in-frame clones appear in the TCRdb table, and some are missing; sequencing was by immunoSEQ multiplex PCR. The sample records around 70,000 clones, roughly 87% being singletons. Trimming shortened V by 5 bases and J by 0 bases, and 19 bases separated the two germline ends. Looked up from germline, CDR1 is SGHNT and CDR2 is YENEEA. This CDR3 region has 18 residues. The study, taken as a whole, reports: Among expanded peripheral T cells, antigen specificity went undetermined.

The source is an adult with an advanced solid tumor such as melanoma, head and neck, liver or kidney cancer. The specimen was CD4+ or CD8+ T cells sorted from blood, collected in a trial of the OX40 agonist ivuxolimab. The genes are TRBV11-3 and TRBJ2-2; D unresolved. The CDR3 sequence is CASSLIRLSKPNTGELFF. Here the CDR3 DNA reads TGTGCCAGCAGCCTGATTCGACTGTCCAAGCCGAACACCGGGGAGCTGTTTTTT.